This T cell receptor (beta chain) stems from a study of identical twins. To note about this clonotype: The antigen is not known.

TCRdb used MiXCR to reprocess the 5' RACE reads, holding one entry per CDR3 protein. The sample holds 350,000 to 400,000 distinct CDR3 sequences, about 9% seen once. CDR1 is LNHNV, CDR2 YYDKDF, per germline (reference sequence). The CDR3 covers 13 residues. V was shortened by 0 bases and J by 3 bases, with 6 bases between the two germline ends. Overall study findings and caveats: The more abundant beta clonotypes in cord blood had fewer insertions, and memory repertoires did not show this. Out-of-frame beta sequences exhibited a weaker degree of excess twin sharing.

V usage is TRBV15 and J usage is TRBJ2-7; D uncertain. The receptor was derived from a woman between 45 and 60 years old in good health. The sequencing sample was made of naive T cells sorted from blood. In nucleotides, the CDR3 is TGTGCCACCAGCAGAGACCGAAACTACGAGCAGTACTTC. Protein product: CATSRDRNYEQYF.